These 16 T cell receptor beta chains came from one sample sequenced in a study of T cell repertoires in cytomegalovirus infection. TCRdb analysed the reads with MiXCR anew, one entry per CDR3 protein. Among around 200,000 distinct CDR3 sequences, approximately 18% were seen once, and the ten largest hold approximately 26%. Sequences were obtained from CD8+ T cells from PBMCs. Every receptor here comes from a human donor in good health (CMV status not recorded). Some clones in this sample may be carry-over from other donors' samples.

This clonotype was recorded a few times. The CDR3 spells CASSPQHRDQETQYF. In DNA, the CDR3 is TGTGCCAGCAGCCCTCAACATCGCGACCAAGAGACCCAGTACTTC. This chain uses TRBV7-6 with TRBJ2-5, with unresolved D. Looked up from germline, CDR1 is SGHVS and CDR2 is FNYEAQ. The V and J ends lost 5 bases and 0 bases respectively, with 13 bases between them. The CDR3 runs 15 residues.

The CDR3 nucleotides read TGCAGCGTTGAGGGGGATGAGCAGTTCTTC. Protein: CSVEGDEQFF. The genes are TRBV29-1 and TRBJ2-1; D may be TRBD1 or TRBD2 (5 bases each). V gave up 3 bases and J gave up 8 bases, with 5 bases separating them. The CDR3 sequence is 10 residues long. CDR1 is SQVTM and CDR2 is ANQGSEA in the germline V gene.

V usage is TRBV12-3 or TRBV12-4 and J usage is TRBJ1-5; a weak D match, TRBD1 (5 bases). The CDR3 runs 14 residues. Between the trimmed V and J ends, which lost 6 bases and 4 bases, there was a span of 13 bases. For the CDR3, the DNA is TGTGCCAGCAGACCCCGGGACGGGAATCAGCCCCAGCATTTT. Translation gives CASRPRDGNQPQHF.

This clonotype was seen a handful of times. The chain combines TRBV7-2 with TRBJ1-5; no definite D call. Trimming stripped 1 base from V and 12 bases from J, with 13 bases between. The germline CDR1 and CDR2 sequences are SGHTA and FQGNSA. CDR3 length equals 13 residues. The CDR3 coding sequence is TGTGCCAGCAGCTTAGACAGACGGTCCAGCCAGCATTTT. Translating gives CASSLDRRSSQHF.

Only a few counts were recorded for this clonotype. This chain links TRBV28 with TRBJ1-5; the D gene is possibly TRBD1 (5 bases). The V gene lost 4 bases and the J gene lost 3 bases, with 10 bases spanning the gap. The length of the CDR3 is 14 residues. The V gene's germline CDR1 is MDHEN and CDR2 SYDVKM. The chain's CDR3 is CASSSQGVNQPQHF. CDR3 sequence (DNA): TGTGCCAGCAGTTCTCAGGGAGTCAATCAGCCCCAGCATTTT.

The table lists this clonotype with a few counts. The chain carries TRBV7-3 and TRBJ2-1; D is uncertain. The CDR3 spans 12 residues. CDR1 SGHTA and CDR2 FQGTGA come from the germline V gene. Between the trimmed V and J ends, which lost 5 bases and 5 bases, there was a span of 7 bases. CDR3 region: CASSQNDNEQFF. The CDR3 DNA reads as TGTGCCAGCAGCCAGAATGACAATGAGCAGTTCTTC. Filled out from reference TRBV7-3 and TRBJ2-1, the complete variable domain reads GAGVSQTPSNKVTEKGKYVELRCDPISGHTALYWYRQSLGQGPEFLIYFQGTGAADDSGLPNDRFFAVRPEGSVSTLKIQRTERGDSAVYLCASSQNDNEQFFGPGTRLTVL.

This clonotype was seen once. The chain uses TRBV2 and TRBJ1-5; D remains ambiguous. The CDR3 covers 13 residues. The V end was cut by 7 bases, the J end by 0 bases, with 7 bases between. Germline values: CDR1 SNHLY, CDR2 FYNNEI. The CDR3 region has the DNA TGTGCCAGCACCTTGTATAGCAATCAGCCCCAGCATTTT. The encoded protein is CASTLYSNQPQHF. Full variable domain (missing parts from reference TRBV2 and TRBJ1-5): EPEVTQTPSHQVTQMGQEVILRCVPISNHLYFYWYRQILGQKVEFLVSFYNNEISEKSEIFDDQFSVERPDGSNFTLKIRSTKLEDSAMYFCASTLYSNQPQHFGDGTRLSIL.

This clonotype was seen more than once but under ten times. The rearrangement links TRBV20-1 to TRBJ1-6; TRBD1 aligns across 7 bases. From germline, CDR1 is DFQATT and CDR2 SNEGSKA (reference sequence). V gave up 5 bases and J gave up 0 bases; unmatched junction bases: 10. The CDR3 extends over 17 amino acids. CDR3 sequence (DNA): TGCAGTGCTCGTCCTCGGGACAGTAGCTCCTATAATTCACCCCTCCACTTT. The encoded protein is CSARPRDSSSYNSPLHF.

The rearrangement joins TRBV4-3 to TRBJ2-7; TRBD1 matches 7 bases. The CDR3 runs 14 residues. The V gene end was trimmed by 1 base and the J gene end by 3 bases; junction bases not matched to a gene: 3. Germline assignment: CDR1 LGHNA and CDR2 YSLEER. As DNA, the CDR3 is TGCGCCAGCAGCCAAGGGACAGGCGACTACGAGCAGTACTTC. This sequence encodes CASSQGTGDYEQYF.

This clonotype was detected ten times or more. The CDR3 sequence: CASSWGTGNTEAFF. CDR3 nucleotide sequence: TGTGCCAGCAGTTGGGGGACAGGGAACACTGAAGCTTTCTTT. The chain recombines TRBV28 with TRBJ1-1; 8 nucleotides align to TRBD1. The CDR3 sequence is 14 residues long. V lost 4 bases, J lost 1 base, and 2 bases stayed unmatched. Germline loops: CDR1 MDHEN, CDR2 SYDVKM.

The chain links TRBV4-1 to TRBJ2-5; D is perhaps TRBD1 (5 bases). Trimming stripped 5 bases from V and 2 bases from J, with 6 bases between. Per germline, CDR1 MGHRA and CDR2 YSYEKL. The CDR3 runs 12 residues. The CDR3 DNA reads as TGCGCCAGCAGCAGGGGACAAGAGACCCAGTACTTC. Amino acids: CASSRGQETQYF.

This clonotype was seen more than once but under ten times. The chain uses TRBV15 and TRBJ2-5; no firm D call. The CDR3 spans 15 residues. In germline, CDR1 is LNHNV, CDR2 YYDKDF (reference sequence). Trimming took off 2 bases at V and 5 bases at J, with 15 bases between the two ends. The CDR3 protein is CATSRTDGSQETQYF. The CDR3, as DNA: TGTGCCACCAGCAGAACAGACGGCTCCCAGGAGACCCAGTACTTC.

This chain joins TRBV6-5 and TRBJ1-1; D gene unclear. This CDR3 contains 13 residues. V lost 3 bases, J lost 6 bases, and 11 bases lay in between. CDR1 is MNHEY and CDR2 is SVGAGI in the germline V gene. CDR3 protein: CASSYTLGAEAFF. The CDR3 DNA reads TGTGCCAGCAGTTATACGCTGGGCGCTGAAGCTTTCTTT.

This clonotype was seen many times. The rearrangement joins TRBV7-2 to TRBJ2-1; TRBD2 is a possible D gene (5 bases). V was pared by 5 bases and J by 2 bases, with 16 bases between. The CDR3 has 16 residues. Germline V lookup: CDR1 SGHTA, CDR2 FQGNSA. In DNA form, the CDR3 reads TGTGCCAGCAGCCCGGGATTCGGGTTAACCTACAATGAGCAGTTCTTC. Protein product: CASSPGFGLTYNEQFF.

J is TRBJ1-3 and V is TRBV12-3 or TRBV12-4; D is ambiguous. V lost 7 bases to trimming and J lost 0 bases, with 10 bases between them. This CDR3 is 14 amino acids long. The CDR3 DNA follows: TGTGCCAGCACTTATGCCTTCTCTGGAAACACCATATATTTT. Its translation: CASTYAFSGNTIYF.

This clonotype has just a few counts. The rearrangement links TRBV19 to TRBJ2-7; TRBD1 matches at 9 bases. The J segment lost 2 bases and the V segment lost 5 bases, leaving 13 bases of the junction unmatched. The germline V gene encodes CDR1 LNHDA and CDR2 SQIVND (reference sequence). This CDR3 region has 17 residues. The CDR3, as DNA: TGTGCCAGTAGTTCCACCGGGACAGGGAAAAGAACCTACGAGCAGTACTTC. The encoded protein is CASSSTGTGKRTYEQYF.